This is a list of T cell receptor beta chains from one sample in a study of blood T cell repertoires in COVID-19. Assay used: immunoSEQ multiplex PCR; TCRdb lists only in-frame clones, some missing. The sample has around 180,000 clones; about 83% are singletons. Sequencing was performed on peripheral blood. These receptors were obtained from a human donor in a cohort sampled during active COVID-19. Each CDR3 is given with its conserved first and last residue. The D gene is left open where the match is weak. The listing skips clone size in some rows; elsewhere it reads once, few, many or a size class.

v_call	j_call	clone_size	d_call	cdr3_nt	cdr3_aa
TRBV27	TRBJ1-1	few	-	TGTGCCAGCAGCCGTCAGACAGTAATGAACACTGAAGCTTTCTTT	CASSRQTVMNTEAFF
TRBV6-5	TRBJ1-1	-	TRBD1	TGTGCCAGCAGTTCCTTCGGACAGGGCGGAGCAGCTTTCTTT	CASSSFGQGGAAFF
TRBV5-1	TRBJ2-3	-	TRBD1	TGCGCCAGCAGCTGGGGACAGGGGGCAGATACGCAGTATTTT	CASSWGQGADTQYF
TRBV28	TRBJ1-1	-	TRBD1	TGTGCCAGCAGTCCGGGACAGGGGTACACTGAAGCTTTCTTT	CASSPGQGYTEAFF
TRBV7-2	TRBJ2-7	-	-	TGTGCCAGCAGCTCCCCCCTGGCGGGGGACAACTCCTACGAGCAGTACTTC	CASSSPLAGDNSYEQYF
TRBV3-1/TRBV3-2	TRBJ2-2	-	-	TGTGCCAGCAGCCAGGGTGTCCAGCGGGTTCGAACCGGGGAGCTGTTTTTT	CASSQGVQRVRTGELFF
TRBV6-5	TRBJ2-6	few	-	TGTGCCAGCAGTCCGTGGGAGTCTGGGGCCAACGTCCTGACTTTC	CASSPWESGANVLTF
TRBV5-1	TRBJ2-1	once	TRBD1	TGCGCCAGCAGCTCACAGGGGGCGGTCTATTGGGATGAGCAGTTCTTC	CASSSQGAVYWDEQFF
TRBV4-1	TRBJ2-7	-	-	TGCGCCAGCAGCCAAGGCGGCCTCTACGAGCAGTACTTC	CASSQGGLYEQYF
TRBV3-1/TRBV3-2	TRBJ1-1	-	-	TGTGCCAGCAGCCAACCAAGAGGGGGAATGAACACTGAAGCTTTCTTT	CASSQPRGGMNTEAFF
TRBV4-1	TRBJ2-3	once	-	TGCGCCAGCAGCCAGTCAGGGGTGGGCAATAAAGATACGCAGTATTTT	CASSQSGVGNKDTQYF
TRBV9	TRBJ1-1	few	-	TGTGCCAGCAGCCCCCGGACAGAGGGGGCTGAAGCTTTCTTT	CASSPRTEGAEAFF
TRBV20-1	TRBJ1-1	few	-	TGCAGTGCTAGTGTGACGGGCACTGAAGCTTTCTTT	CSASVTGTEAFF
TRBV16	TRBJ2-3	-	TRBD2	TGTGCCAGCAGCCAATCGGGAGAGGGTAGCGGGGGCAGCACAGATACGCAGTATTTT	CASSQSGEGSGGSTDTQYF
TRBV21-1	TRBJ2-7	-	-	TGTGCCAGCAGCACGGGGATCGTCTCGCGCGAGCAGTACTTC	CASSTGIVSREQYF
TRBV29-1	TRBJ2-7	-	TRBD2	TGCAGCGTCACGGGACTAGCGGCCTACGAGCAGTACTTC	CSVTGLAAYEQYF
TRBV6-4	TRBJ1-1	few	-	TGTGCCAGCATGGCCTTACCGAACACTGAAGCTTTCTTT	CASMALPNTEAFF
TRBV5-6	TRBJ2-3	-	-	TGTGCCAGCAGCTTGGCCGATCGCCAGGGCTCAGATACGCAGTATTTT	CASSLADRQGSDTQYF
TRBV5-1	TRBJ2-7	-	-	TGCGCCAGCAGCTTGAGTCAGGGCAGTTCCTACGAGCAGTACTTC	CASSLSQGSSYEQYF
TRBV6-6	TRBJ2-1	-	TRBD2	TGTGCCAGCAGACCCCTAGCGGGGATTTACAATGAGCAGTTCTTC	CASRPLAGIYNEQFF
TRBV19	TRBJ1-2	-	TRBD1	TGTGCCAGTAGCTCACAGGGGGCGGACTATGGCTACACCTTC	CASSSQGADYGYTF
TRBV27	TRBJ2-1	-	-	TGTGCCAGCAGACAGGGAATGGGCTCCTACAATGAGCAGTTCTTC	CASRQGMGSYNEQFF
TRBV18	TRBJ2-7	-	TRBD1	TGTGCCAGCTCACCACAGACAGGGGGATCCGAGCAGTACTTC	CASSPQTGGSEQYF
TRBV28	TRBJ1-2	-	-	TGTGCCAGCAGTTCGGCGGACTATGGCTACACCTTC	CASSSADYGYTF
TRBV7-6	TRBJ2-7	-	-	TGTGCCAGCAGCTTAGCGACCGGGGAGCCGGGGGAGCAGTACTTC	CASSLATGEPGEQYF
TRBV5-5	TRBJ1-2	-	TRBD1	TGTGCCAGCAGCCCAAGGACAGGGGGGAGCTATGGCTACACCTTC	CASSPRTGGSYGYTF
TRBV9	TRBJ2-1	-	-	TGTGCCAGCAGCCCCGGGACTTCCTACAATGAGCAGTTCTTC	CASSPGTSYNEQFF
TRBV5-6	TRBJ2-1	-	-	TGTGCCAGCAGTCGGGGGGCCCACAATGAGCAGTTCTTC	CASSRGAHNEQFF
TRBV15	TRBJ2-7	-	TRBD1	TGTGCCACCAGCAGAGCAACGGGACAGACCTACGAGCAGTACTTC	CATSRATGQTYEQYF
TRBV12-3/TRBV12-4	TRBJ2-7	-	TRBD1	TGTGCCAGCAGGCAGGGACAGGCCTACGAGCAGTACTTC	CASRQGQAYEQYF
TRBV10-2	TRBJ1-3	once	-	TGCGCCAGCAGTGACGGGAGGCTCTCTGGAAACACCATATATTTT	CASSDGRLSGNTIYF
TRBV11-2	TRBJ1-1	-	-	TGTGCCAGCAGCTTTGACAGCCCGGGAGCTTTCTTT	CASSFDSPGAFF
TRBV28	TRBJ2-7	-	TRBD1	TGTGCCAGCAGTTTGACTGGGACAGGGACTTACGAGCAGTACTTC	CASSLTGTGTYEQYF
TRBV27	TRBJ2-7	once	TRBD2	TGTGCCAGCAGTCGGCTAGCGGGAACCTACGAGCAGTACTTC	CASSRLAGTYEQYF
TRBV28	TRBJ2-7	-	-	TGTGCCAGCACTCCCGTGGGTTACAGCTCCTACGAGCAGTACTTC	CASTPVGYSSYEQYF
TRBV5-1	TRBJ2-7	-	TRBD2	TGCGCCAGCAGCCCGGGGGGGAGCTCCTACGAGCAGTACTTC	CASSPGGSSYEQYF
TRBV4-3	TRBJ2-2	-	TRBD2	TGCGCCAGCAGCCACCCCGGGGGGGCAGCGGGAGTTACCGGGGAGCTGTTTTTT	CASSHPGGAAGVTGELFF
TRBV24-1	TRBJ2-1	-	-	TGTGCCACCAGTGCTCAGGCTAGCCGGGATGAGCAGTTCTTC	CATSAQASRDEQFF
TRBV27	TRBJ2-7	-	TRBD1	TGTGCCAGCGTTCGGTCGGGACAGGGGGCATTTTTCTCCTACGAGCAGTACTTC	CASVRSGQGAFFSYEQYF
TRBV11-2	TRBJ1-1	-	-	TGTGCCAGCAGCTCGCTCGGAGCGGTCTTGAACACTGAAGCTTTCTTT	CASSSLGAVLNTEAFF
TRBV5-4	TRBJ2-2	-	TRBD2	TGTGCCAGCACCCCTGGGAGGCGGGGGACTACCGGGGAGCTGTTTTTT	CASTPGRRGTTGELFF
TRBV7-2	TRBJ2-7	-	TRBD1	TGTGCCAGCAGCTTGACAGGGATTGGTTCCTACGAGCAGTACTTC	CASSLTGIGSYEQYF
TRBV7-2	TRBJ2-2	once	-	TGTGCCAGCAGCTTAGCAGGGGCCGCCGGGGAGCTGTTTTTT	CASSLAGAAGELFF
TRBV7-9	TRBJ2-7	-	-	TGTGCCAGCAGCTTAGACAGGTCCTCCTACGAGCAGTACTTC	CASSLDRSSYEQYF
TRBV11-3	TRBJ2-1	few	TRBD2	TGTGCCAGCAGCCGACTAGCGGGAGTGTACAATGAGCAGTTCTTC	CASSRLAGVYNEQFF
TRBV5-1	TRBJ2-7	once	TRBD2	TGCGCCAGCAGCTTGGAGCTAGCGGGAGCCGAGCAGTACTTC	CASSLELAGAEQYF
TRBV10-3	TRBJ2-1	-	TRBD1	TGTGCCATCAGTTGGGACAGGAGCTCCTACAATGAGCAGTTCTTC	CAISWDRSSYNEQFF
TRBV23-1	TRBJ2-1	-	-	TGCGCCAGCACATCCTTTTACCCCGGCAGTGCAACTACCTACAATGAGCAGTTCTTC	CASTSFYPGSATTYNEQFF
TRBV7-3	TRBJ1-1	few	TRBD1	TGTGCCAGCAGCTCACGACAGGGGGGCACTGAAGCTTTCTTT	CASSSRQGGTEAFF
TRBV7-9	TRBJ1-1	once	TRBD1	TGTGCCAGCAGCCATACAGGGGCCAACACTGAAGCTTTCTTT	CASSHTGANTEAFF
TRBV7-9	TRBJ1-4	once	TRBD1	TGTGCCAGCAGCTCTACAGGGGGCACTAATGAAAAACTGTTTTTT	CASSSTGGTNEKLFF
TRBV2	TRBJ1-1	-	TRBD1	TGTGCCAGCAGGGGGACAGGGACCACTGAAGCTTTCTTT	CASRGTGTTEAFF